Each of the 22 T cell receptor beta chains below was sequenced from the same sample in a study of T cell responses to AZD1222 COVID-19 vaccine. Clones were sequenced by immunoSEQ multiplex PCR, and TCRdb holds only the in-frame ones, with some missing. The table shows 150,000 to 200,000 clones, with under 95% occurring only once. This specimen was peripheral blood, taken on day 0 of AZD1222 vaccination. Source of these receptors: an adult in good health.

The chain recombines TRBV13 with TRBJ2-7; 9 nucleotides match TRBD2. CDR1 and CDR2 (germline): PRHDT, FYEKMQ (reference sequence). The CDR3 is made up of 14 amino acids. The ends lost 4 bases at V and 2 bases at J; junction bases unmatched: 3. The CDR3 loop is CASSSSGMAYEQYF. CDR3 coding DNA: TGTGCCAGCAGCTCTAGCGGGATGGCCTACGAGCAGTACTTC.

The V call is TRBV5-1, the J call TRBJ2-5; TRBD1 aligns across 7 bases. V lost 0 bases and J lost 5; bases outside the gene matches: 10. CDR3 length equals 16 residues. Germline CDR1 SGHRS, CDR2 YFSETQ. The CDR3 is CASSLEGQVGFETQYF. The CDR3 nucleotides read TGCGCCAGCAGCTTGGAAGGACAGGTGGGCTTCGAGACCCAGTACTTC. The whole variable domain, remainder taken from reference TRBV5-1 and TRBJ2-5, is KAGVTQTPRYLIKTRGQQVTLSCSPISGHRSVSWYQQTPGQGLQFLFEYFSETQRNKGNFPGRFSGRQFSNSRSEMNVSTLELGDSALYLCASSLEGQVGFETQYFGPGTRLLVL.

The rearrangement joins TRBV27 to TRBJ2-3; D not certain. Germline assignment: CDR1 MNHEY and CDR2 SMNVEV (reference sequence). Between the trimmed V and J ends, which lost 2 bases and 0 bases, there was a span of 9 bases. The length of the CDR3 is 15 residues. CDR3 nucleotides: TGTGCCAGCAGTTTAACGGCTTCTAGCACAGATACGCAGTATTTT. This encodes CASSLTASSTDTQYF.

The V gene is TRBV4-2, the J gene TRBJ2-3; D perhaps matches TRBD2 (5 bases). This CDR3 has 17 amino acids. Germline CDR1 reads LGHNA; CDR2 reads YNFKEQ. The ends were cut back, 1 base at V and 6 bases at J, with 20 bases in the middle. The CDR3 DNA is TGTGCCAGCAGCCAAGGAGGCATGCGGGCGAGGGTGGATACGCAGTATTTT. Residues: CASSQGGMRARVDTQYF.

This clone is a singleton in its sample. The chain uses TRBV19 and TRBJ2-6; 8 positions match TRBD1. The V gene's germline CDR1 is LNHDA and CDR2 SQIVND (reference sequence). The junction had 3 bases not matched to a gene; V was cut back by 4 bases and J by 4 bases. The CDR3 contains 15 residues. Here the CDR3 reads CASSNQGAGANVLTF. The CDR3 bases are TGTGCCAGTAGTAATCAGGGGGCAGGGGCCAACGTCCTGACTTTC.

This chain uses TRBV27 with TRBJ1-2; the D gene is possibly TRBD1 (5 bases). V was clipped by 6 bases and J by 4 bases, with 18 bases between them. Germline CDR1 reads MNHEY; CDR2 reads SMNVEV (reference sequence). This CDR3 is 15 amino acids long. CDR3 bases: TGTGCCAGCAGAATGAACCGGGACGGGGGCTATGGCTACACCTTC. Protein: CASRMNRDGGYGYTF.

This clone was seen only once. The CDR3 region has the DNA TGTGCCAGCAGTCAGGGGCGAGAGACCCAGTACTTC. This translates into CASSQGRETQYF. The V gene is TRBV6-2 or TRBV6-3, the J gene TRBJ2-5; D may be TRBD1 (6 bases). The CDR3 totals 12 residues. Germline lookup yields CDR1 MNHEY and CDR2 SVGEGT. V gave up 5 bases and J gave up 4 bases, with 8 bases separating them.

DNA of the CDR3: TGTGCCTGGAGCGGGACAGTGAACACTGAAGCTTTCTTT. Translation gives CAWSGTVNTEAFF. V and J are TRBV30 and TRBJ1-1, with 7 bases identical to TRBD1. Per the germline V gene, CDR1 is GTSNPN and CDR2 is SVGIG (reference sequence). With V trimmed by 3 bases and J by 0 bases, 1 base remained unmatched. CDR3 length: 13 amino acids. Using reference TRBV30 and TRBJ1-1 for the parts outside the CDR3, the full variable domain is SQTIHQWPATLVQPVGSPLSLECTVEGTSNPNLYWYRQAAGRGLQLLFYSVGIGQISSEVPQNLSASRPQDRQFILSSKKLLLSDSGFYLCAWSGTVNTEAFFGQGTRLTVV.

The chain links TRBV24-1 to TRBJ2-1; the match to TRBD1 covers 8 bases. The CDR3 sequence is 17 residues long. Trimming at V came to 1 base and at J to 7 bases, leaving 11 bases not matched to a gene. CDR1 is KGHDR and CDR2 is SFDVKD in the germline V gene. The CDR3 DNA reads TGTGCCACCAGTGATTTTGCCGGACAGGGAGAATGTAATGAGCAGTTCTTC. It translates to CATSDFAGQGECNEQFF.

This clone occurred once. The chain joins TRBV19 to TRBJ1-4, with a possible D match to TRBD1 (6 bases). V was pared by 5 bases and J by 0 bases, with 10 bases between. The CDR3 is 15 residues long. CDR1 is LNHDA, CDR2 SQIVND, per germline (reference sequence). CDR3 sequence (DNA): TGTGCCAGTAGTCCCAGACAGGCAACTAATGAAAAACTGTTTTTT. Translated, it gives CASSPRQATNEKLFF.

V is TRBV4-1 and J is TRBJ2-5; D possibly corresponds to TRBD2 (6 bases). Germline lookup yields CDR1 MGHRA and CDR2 YSYEKL. Deletions cut 1 base from V and 5 bases from J, with 14 bases between. This CDR3 is 15 amino acids long. CDR3 sequence (DNA): TGCGCCAGCAGCCAAGTTGAGTTGGCGGGGGAGACCCAGTACTTC. Amino acid sequence: CASSQVELAGETQYF.

The chain has TRBV2 and TRBJ1-2; tentative D call: TRBD1 (6 bases). V was trimmed by 3 bases and J by 3 bases, leaving 11 bases between them. The germline V gene has CDR1 SNHLY and CDR2 FYNNEI. CDR3 length equals 14 residues. For the CDR3, the DNA is TGTGCCAGCAGTGATAAGGGGGGACACTATGGCTACACCTTC. Protein sequence: CASSDKGGHYGYTF.

This chain connects TRBV5-5 to TRBJ1-2, with D perhaps TRBD1 (5 bases). V was pared by 1 base and J by 0 bases, with 10 bases between. Germline V gene lookup returns CDR1 SGHKS and CDR2 YYEKEE (reference sequence). The CDR3 spans 15 residues. The CDR3 sequence is CASSLSGGSNYGYTF. The CDR3 DNA reads as TGTGCCAGCAGCTTGTCGGGGGGGTCTAACTATGGCTACACCTTC. Full variable domain (missing parts from reference TRBV5-5 and TRBJ1-2): DAGVTQSPTHLIKTRGQQVTLRCSPISGHKSVSWYQQVLGQGPQFIFQYYEKEERGRGNFPDRFSARQFPNYSSELNVNALLLGDSALYLCASSLSGGSNYGYTFGSGTRLTVV.

The chain couples TRBV29-1 to TRBJ1-3; possible D gene TRBD1, 5 bases. The V end lost 4 bases, the J end lost 0 bases, and 7 bases lay between the germline ends. Germline lookup yields CDR1 SQVTM and CDR2 ANQGSEA. This CDR3 has 13 residues. CDR3 region: CSVGGVSGNTIYF. The CDR3 nucleotides read TGCAGCGTTGGGGGGGTCTCTGGAAACACCATATATTTT.

The chain combines TRBV7-2 with TRBJ2-1, with 10 bases matching TRBD1. The CDR3 has 12 amino acids. The V and J ends lost 4 bases and 11 bases, in that order; junction bases with no gene match: 2. Per germline, CDR1 SGHTA and CDR2 FQGNSA. CDR3 sequence reads: CASSWGQGQQFF. Written as DNA, the CDR3 is TGTGCCAGCAGCTGGGGACAGGGGCAGCAGTTCTTC.

The chain couples TRBV20-1 to TRBJ2-5, with 9 bases matching TRBD2. CDR3 size: 14 residues. Losses at the gene ends were 3 bases for V and 5 bases for J; bases not matched to a gene: 7. The germline V gene encodes CDR1 DFQATT and CDR2 SNEGSKA (reference sequence). The chain's CDR3 is CSASSGSGMETQYF. The CDR3 DNA reads TGCAGTGCTAGTAGCGGGAGCGGAATGGAGACCCAGTACTTC.

The J gene is TRBJ1-4, the V gene TRBV5-5, with D maybe TRBD1 (5 bases). V was pared by 3 bases and J by 8 bases, with 14 bases between. The CDR3 totals 14 residues. Germline CDR1 and CDR2: SGHKS and YYEKEE (reference sequence). The CDR3 nucleotides read TGTGCCAGCAGCTCGGGACCCCTGGGGGAAAAACTGTTTTTT. Its protein product is CASSSGPLGEKLFF. Full variable domain (remainder filled in from reference TRBV5-5 and TRBJ1-4): DAGVTQSPTHLIKTRGQQVTLRCSPISGHKSVSWYQQVLGQGPQFIFQYYEKEERGRGNFPDRFSARQFPNYSSELNVNALLLGDSALYLCASSSGPLGEKLFFGSGTQLSVL.

The chain has TRBV5-6 and TRBJ2-6, with D perhaps being TRBD1 or TRBD2 (5 bases each). Germline V gene lookup returns CDR1 SGHDT and CDR2 YYEEEE. Trimming left V 3 bases short and J 3 bases short, with 22 bases between. The CDR3 contains 19 residues. The DNA for the CDR3 is TGTGCCAGCAGCTCCCCAGGTGGGGGAAAAGATGGTGGGGCCAACGTCCTGACTTTC. Translation: CASSSPGGGKDGGANVLTF.

The CDR3 bases are TGTGCCAGCAGCTGGGACAGATCTGGAAACACCATATATTTT. This codes for CASSWDRSGNTIYF. The V gene is TRBV5-4, the J gene TRBJ1-3, with 7 nucleotides matching TRBD1. The CDR3 is 14 residues long. The V and J ends lost 3 bases and 1 base, in that order; junction bases with no gene match: 1. The germline V gene has CDR1 SGHNT and CDR2 YYREEE (reference sequence).

The rearrangement joins TRBV7-2 to TRBJ1-2; 10 bases match TRBD1. CDR1 and CDR2 (germline): SGHTA, FQGNSA. Trimming at V came to 5 bases and at J to 3 bases, leaving 9 bases not matched to a gene. The CDR3 is made up of 16 amino acids. This CDR3 reads CASSTSSGTGDYGYTF. CDR3 DNA: TGTGCCAGCAGCACCTCTTCCGGGACAGGGGACTATGGCTACACCTTC.

The CDR3 sequence is CATSSLQGPREAFF. The CDR3, as DNA: TGTGCCACCAGCAGCCTACAGGGGCCACGGGAAGCTTTCTTT. V and J are TRBV15 and TRBJ1-1; 7 positions match TRBD1. Germline V gene sequence: CDR1 LNHNV, CDR2 YYDKDF (reference sequence). The CDR3 length is 14 residues. With V trimmed by 3 bases and J by 8 bases, 9 bases remained unmatched.

There are a few counts of this clone. The chain combines TRBV30 with TRBJ1-5; no clear D gene. V lost 1 base and J 1 base, leaving 8 bases between the germline ends. Germline V CDR1 and CDR2: GTSNPN, SVGIG (reference sequence). This CDR3 spans 14 amino acids. The CDR3 spells CAWSGGGSNQPQHF. DNA of the CDR3: TGTGCCTGGAGTGGGGGAGGGAGCAATCAGCCCCAGCATTTT.